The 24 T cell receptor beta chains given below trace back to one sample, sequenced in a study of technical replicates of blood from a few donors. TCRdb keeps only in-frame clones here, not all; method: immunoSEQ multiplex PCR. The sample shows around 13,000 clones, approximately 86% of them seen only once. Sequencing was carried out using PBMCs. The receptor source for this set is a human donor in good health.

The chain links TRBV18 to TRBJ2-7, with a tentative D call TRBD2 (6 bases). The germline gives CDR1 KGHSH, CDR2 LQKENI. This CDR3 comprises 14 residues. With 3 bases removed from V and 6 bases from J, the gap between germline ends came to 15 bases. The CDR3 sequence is CASSPSGDNIEQYF. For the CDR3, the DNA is TGTGCCAGCTCACCTTCGGGAGACAACATCGAGCAGTACTTC.

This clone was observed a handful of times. The DNA of the CDR3 is TGTGCCAGCAGCTTACCGGGGGTGGAGACCCAGTACTTC. It encodes CASSLPGVETQYF. This rearrangement joins TRBV5-4 to TRBJ2-5; D may be TRBD2 (6 bases). The CDR3 runs 13 residues. V dropped 2 bases and J dropped 5 bases, with 10 bases sitting between them. Looked up from germline, CDR1 is SGHNT and CDR2 is YYREEE (reference sequence).

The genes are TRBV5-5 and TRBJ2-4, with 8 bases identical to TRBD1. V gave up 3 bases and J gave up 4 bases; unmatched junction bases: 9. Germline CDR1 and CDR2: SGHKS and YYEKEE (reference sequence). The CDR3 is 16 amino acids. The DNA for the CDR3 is TGTGCCAGCAGCTCAGGACAGGGTATCAAGAAAAACATTCAGTACTTC. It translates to CASSSGQGIKKNIQYF.

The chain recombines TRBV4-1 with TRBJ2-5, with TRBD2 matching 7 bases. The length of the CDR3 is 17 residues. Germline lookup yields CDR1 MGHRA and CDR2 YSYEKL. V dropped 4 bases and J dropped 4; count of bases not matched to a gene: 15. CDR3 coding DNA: TGCGCCAGCAGCCGAGGACCGGTGGGGACTACGGGAGAGACCCAGTACTTC. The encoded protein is CASSRGPVGTTGETQYF.

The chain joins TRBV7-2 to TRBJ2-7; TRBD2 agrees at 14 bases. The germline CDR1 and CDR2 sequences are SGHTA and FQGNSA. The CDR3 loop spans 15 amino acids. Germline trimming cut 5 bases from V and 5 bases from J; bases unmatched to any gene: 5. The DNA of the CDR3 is TGTGCCAGCAGCACCGGGACTAGCGGGAGCCACGAGCAGTACTTC. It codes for CASSTGTSGSHEQYF.

CDR3 in amino acids: CASSPPTGGNSGELFF. The CDR3 DNA sequence: TGTGCCAGCTCACCTCCGACAGGGGGCAATAGCGGGGAGCTGTTTTTT. V gene TRBV18 combines with J gene TRBJ2-2; 10 positions match TRBD1. Germline V lookup: CDR1 KGHSH, CDR2 LQKENI. J was trimmed by 7 bases and V by 3 bases; bases with no gene match: 8. The CDR3 length is 16 residues.

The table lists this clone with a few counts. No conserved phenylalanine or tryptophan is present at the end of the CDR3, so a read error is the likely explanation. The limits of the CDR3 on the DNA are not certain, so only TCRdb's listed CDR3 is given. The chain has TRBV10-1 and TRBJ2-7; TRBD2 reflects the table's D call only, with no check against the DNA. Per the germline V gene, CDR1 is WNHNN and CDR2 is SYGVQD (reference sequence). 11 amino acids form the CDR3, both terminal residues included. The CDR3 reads CASRGNLAGGI.

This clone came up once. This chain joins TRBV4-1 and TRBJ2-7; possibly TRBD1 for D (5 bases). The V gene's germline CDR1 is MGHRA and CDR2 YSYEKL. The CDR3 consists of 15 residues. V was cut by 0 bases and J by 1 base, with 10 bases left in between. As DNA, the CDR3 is TGCGCCAGCAGCCAAGATTGGGGCAGGTCCTACGAGCAGTACTTC. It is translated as CASSQDWGRSYEQYF.

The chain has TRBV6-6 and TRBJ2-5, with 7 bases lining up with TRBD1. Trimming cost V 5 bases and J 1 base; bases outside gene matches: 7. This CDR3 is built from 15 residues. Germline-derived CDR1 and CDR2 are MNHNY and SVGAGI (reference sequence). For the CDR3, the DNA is TGTGCCAGCAGTAGGTCCGGGACAGCCCAAGAGACCCAGTACTTC. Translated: CASSRSGTAQETQYF.

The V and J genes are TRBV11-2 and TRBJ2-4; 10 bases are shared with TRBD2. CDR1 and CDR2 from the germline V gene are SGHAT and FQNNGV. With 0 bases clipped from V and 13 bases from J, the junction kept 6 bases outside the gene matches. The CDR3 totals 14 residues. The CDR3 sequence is CASSLDVASGSQYF. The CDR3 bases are TGTGCCAGCAGCTTAGATGTTGCTAGCGGGAGCCAGTACTTC.

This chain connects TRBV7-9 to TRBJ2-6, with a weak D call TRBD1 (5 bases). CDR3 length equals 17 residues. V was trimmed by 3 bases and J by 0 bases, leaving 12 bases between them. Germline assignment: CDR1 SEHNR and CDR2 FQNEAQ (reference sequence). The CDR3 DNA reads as TGTGCCAGCAGCTTTGGGGCCCTCCCCTCTGGGGCCAACGTCCTGACTTTC. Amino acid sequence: CASSFGALPSGANVLTF.

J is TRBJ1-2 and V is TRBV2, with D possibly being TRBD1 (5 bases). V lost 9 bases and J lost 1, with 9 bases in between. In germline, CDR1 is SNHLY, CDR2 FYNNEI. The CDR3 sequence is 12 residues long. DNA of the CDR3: TGTGCCAGTAGGACACGTAACTATGGCTACACCTTC. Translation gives CASRTRNYGYTF.

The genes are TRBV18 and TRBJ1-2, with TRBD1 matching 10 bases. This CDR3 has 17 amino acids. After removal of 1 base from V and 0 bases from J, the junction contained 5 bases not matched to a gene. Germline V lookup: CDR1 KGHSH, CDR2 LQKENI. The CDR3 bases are TGTGCCAGCTCACCACAGTCCGGACAGGGGGCTAACTATGGCTACACCTTC. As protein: CASSPQSGQGANYGYTF.

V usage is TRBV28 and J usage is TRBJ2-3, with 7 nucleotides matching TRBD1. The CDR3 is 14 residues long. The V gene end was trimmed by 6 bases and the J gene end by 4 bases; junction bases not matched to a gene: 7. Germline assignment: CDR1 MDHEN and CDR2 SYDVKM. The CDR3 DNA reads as TGTGCCAGCAGCTACCCACAGGGGTCAGATACGCAGTATTTT. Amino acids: CASSYPQGSDTQYF.

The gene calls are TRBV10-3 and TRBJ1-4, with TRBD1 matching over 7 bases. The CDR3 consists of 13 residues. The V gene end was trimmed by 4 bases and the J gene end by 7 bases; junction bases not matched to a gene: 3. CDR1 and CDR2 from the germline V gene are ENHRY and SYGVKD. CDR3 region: CAISGQGGEKLFF. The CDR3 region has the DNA TGTGCCATCAGTGGGCAGGGGGGTGAAAAACTGTTTTTT.

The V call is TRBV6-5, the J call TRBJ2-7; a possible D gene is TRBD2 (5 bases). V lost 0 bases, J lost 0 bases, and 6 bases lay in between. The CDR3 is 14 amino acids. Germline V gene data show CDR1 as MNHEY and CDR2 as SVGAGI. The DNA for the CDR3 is TGTGCCAGCAGTTACTCTGGAGGCTCCTACGAGCAGTACTTC. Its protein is CASSYSGGSYEQYF.

This CDR3 is CAIPVRPNTGELFF. The CDR3 DNA follows: TGTGCCATCCCCGTGAGGCCGAACACCGGGGAGCTGTTTTTT. This rearrangement joins TRBV18 to TRBJ2-2; no definite D call. CDR1 and CDR2 (germline): KGHSH, LQKENI. The CDR3 is made up of 14 amino acids. Trimming pared 10 bases from V and 0 bases from J, leaving 12 bases between.

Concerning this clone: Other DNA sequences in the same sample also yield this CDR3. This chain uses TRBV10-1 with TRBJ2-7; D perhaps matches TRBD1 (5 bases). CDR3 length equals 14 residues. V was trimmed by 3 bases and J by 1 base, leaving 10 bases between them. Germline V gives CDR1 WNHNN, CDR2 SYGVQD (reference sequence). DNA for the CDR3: TGCGCCAGCAGTGACCACAGGAGTTCCTACGAGCAGTACTTC. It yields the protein CASSDHRSSYEQYF.

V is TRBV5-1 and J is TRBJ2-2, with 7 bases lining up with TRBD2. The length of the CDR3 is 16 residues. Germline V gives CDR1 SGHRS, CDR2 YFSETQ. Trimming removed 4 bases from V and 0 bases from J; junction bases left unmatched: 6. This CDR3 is CASSPAGGSNTGELFF. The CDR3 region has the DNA TGCGCCAGCAGCCCCGCCGGGGGGTCGAACACCGGGGAGCTGTTTTTT.

The CDR3 DNA sequence: TGTGCCAGCAGCTGGAGGGACGGCCGTAATGAAAAACTGTTTTTT. Encoded protein: CASSWRDGRNEKLFF. V usage is TRBV7-2 and J usage is TRBJ1-4, with D perhaps matching TRBD1 (5 bases). V was cut by 4 bases and J by 4 bases, with 13 bases left in between. Germline assignment: CDR1 SGHTA and CDR2 FQGNSA. CDR3 length: 15 residues.

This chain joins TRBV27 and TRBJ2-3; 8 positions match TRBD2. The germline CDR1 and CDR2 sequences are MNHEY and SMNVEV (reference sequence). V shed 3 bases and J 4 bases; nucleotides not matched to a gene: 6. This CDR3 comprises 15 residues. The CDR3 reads CASSFVAGGSDTQYF. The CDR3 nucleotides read TGTGCCAGCAGTTTCGTTGCGGGAGGCTCAGATACGCAGTATTTT.

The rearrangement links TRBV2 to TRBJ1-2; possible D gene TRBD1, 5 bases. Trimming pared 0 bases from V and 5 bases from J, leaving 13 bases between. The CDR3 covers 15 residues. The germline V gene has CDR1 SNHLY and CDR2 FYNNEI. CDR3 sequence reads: CASSEARRTMYGYTF. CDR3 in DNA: TGTGCCAGCAGTGAAGCCAGAAGGACAATGTATGGCTACACCTTC.

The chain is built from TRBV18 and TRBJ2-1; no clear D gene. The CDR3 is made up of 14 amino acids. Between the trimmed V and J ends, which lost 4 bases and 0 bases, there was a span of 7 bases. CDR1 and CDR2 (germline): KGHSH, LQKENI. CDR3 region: CASSQSSSYNEQFF. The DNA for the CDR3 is TGTGCCAGCTCACAGTCTAGCTCCTACAATGAGCAGTTCTTC.

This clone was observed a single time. This CDR3 is CASSDSAGGNRNEQFF. The CDR3 coding sequence is TGCGCCAGCAGTGATAGTGCGGGAGGGAACAGGAATGAGCAGTTCTTC. V usage is TRBV10-2 and J usage is TRBJ2-1; 9 positions match TRBD2. The CDR3 is made up of 16 amino acids. Germline lookup yields CDR1 WSHSY and CDR2 SAAADI. After removal of 3 bases from V and 7 bases from J, the junction contained 10 bases not matched to a gene.